The 20 T cell receptor beta chains in this list originate from one sample, sequenced in a study of blood T cell repertoires in COVID-19. Profiled with immunoSEQ multiplex PCR; TCRdb holds only in-frame clones, not every one. Altogether roughly 90,000 clones are present, approximately 81% being singletons, with the ten largest covering over 35%. The sequenced material came from peripheral blood. The receptor set was obtained from a man aged 80 or over with acute or convalescent COVID-19.

The V gene is TRBV29-1, the J gene TRBJ2-2; D unresolved. There are 11 residues in the CDR3. V was trimmed by 8 bases and J by 3 bases, leaving 7 bases between them. CDR1 SQVTM and CDR2 ANQGSEA come from the germline V gene. The CDR3 bases are TGCAGCTTTAAGCACACCGGGGAGCTGTTTTTT. Translating it yields CSFKHTGELFF.

This chain links TRBV2 with TRBJ1-5; no clear D gene. This CDR3 comprises 16 residues. V gave up 1 base and J gave up 0 bases, with 10 bases separating them. From germline, CDR1 is SNHLY and CDR2 FYNNEI. The CDR3, as DNA: TGTGCCAGCAGTGAAGGCAGGATTAATAGCAATCAGCCCCAGCATTTT. Translation: CASSEGRINSNQPQHF.

On this clone itself: Germline and junction disagree at one end, which may indicate a read error. The chain is built from TRBV6-1 and TRBJ1-2; the match to TRBD1 covers 8 bases. The V gene's germline CDR1 is MNHNS and CDR2 SASEGT. This CDR3 comprises 12 residues. CDR3 protein: CASREGQGGYTF. The CDR3 DNA reads TGTGCCAGCAGGGAAGGACAGGGTGGCTACACCTTC.

J is TRBJ1-1 and V is TRBV5-1, with D maybe TRBD1 (5 bases). In germline, CDR1 is SGHRS, CDR2 YFSETQ. Trimming stripped 1 base from V and 0 bases from J, with 10 bases between. The CDR3 runs 15 residues. The CDR3 sequence: CASSLMGGMNTEAFF. The CDR3 region has the DNA TGCGCCAGCAGCTTGATGGGGGGTATGAACACTGAAGCTTTCTTT.

V and J are TRBV11-3 and TRBJ2-2; D possibly corresponds to TRBD1 (6 bases). Per germline, CDR1 SGHNT and CDR2 YENEEA. The V end was cut by 0 bases, the J end by 5 bases, with 10 bases between. This CDR3 contains 15 residues. The CDR3 spells CASSLEGARTGELFF. CDR3 sequence (DNA): TGTGCCAGCAGCTTAGAGGGGGCGCGGACCGGGGAGCTGTTTTTT.

This clone appeared a few times. The chain carries TRBV28 and TRBJ1-5; the D gene is possibly TRBD1 (5 bases). From germline, CDR1 is MDHEN and CDR2 SYDVKM. The CDR3 is 13 residues long. V lost 6 bases to trimming and J lost 2 bases, with 8 bases between them. The CDR3 DNA reads as TGTGCCAGCAGAACAGGTCGCAATCAGCCCCAGCATTTT. Its translation: CASRTGRNQPQHF.

The chain combines TRBV9 with TRBJ2-3; a possible D gene is TRBD2 (6 bases). Germline V lookup: CDR1 SGDLS, CDR2 YYNGEE. The CDR3 totals 15 residues. Deletions cut 4 bases from V and 1 base from J, with 13 bases between. DNA of the CDR3: TGTGCCAGCAGCCCGGATGGGACTCGCACAGATACGCAGTATTTT. It translates to CASSPDGTRTDTQYF.

J is TRBJ2-1 and V is TRBV7-9, with 10 bases identical to TRBD2. Germline V CDR1 and CDR2: SEHNR, FQNEAQ (reference sequence). Trimming cost V 5 bases and J 7 bases; bases outside gene matches: 8. This CDR3 contains 15 residues. Here the CDR3 reads CASSGASGRSNEQFF. CDR3 in DNA: TGTGCCAGCAGCGGAGCTAGCGGGAGATCTAATGAGCAGTTCTTC.

The gene calls are TRBV7-3 and TRBJ2-3, with 8 bases matching TRBD1. This CDR3 region has 12 residues. Looked up from germline, CDR1 is SGHTA and CDR2 is FQGTGA. Losses at the gene ends were 5 bases for V and 9 bases for J; bases not matched to a gene: 4. CDR3 amino acids: CASSHGQGTQYF. As DNA, the CDR3 is TGTGCCAGCAGCCACGGACAGGGCACGCAGTATTTT.

The chain links TRBV4-1 to TRBJ2-2, with 8 bases identical to TRBD1. Germline lookup yields CDR1 MGHRA and CDR2 YSYEKL. CDR3 length: 15 amino acids. Trimming took 4 bases from V and 4 from J; bases not matched to a gene: 5. This CDR3 reads CASSLPTGVTGELFF. The CDR3 DNA reads as TGCGCCAGCAGCCTGCCGACAGGGGTCACCGGGGAGCTGTTTTTT.

This chain joins TRBV19 and TRBJ1-5; D gene uncertain. The germline V and J ends were trimmed by 0 bases and 3 bases, with 9 bases remaining between them. Germline V gene lookup returns CDR1 LNHDA and CDR2 SQIVND (reference sequence). The CDR3 covers 15 residues. CDR3 sequence (DNA): TGTGCCAGTAGTATAGAGGCGGCCACCAATCAGCCCCAGCATTTT. It specifies CASSIEAATNQPQHF. Full variable domain (outside the CDR3, taken from reference TRBV19 and TRBJ1-5): DGGITQSPKYLFRKEGQNVTLSCEQNLNHDAMYWYRQDPGQGLRLIYYSQIVNDFQKGDIAEGYSVSREKKESFPLTVTSAQKNPTAFYLCASSIEAATNQPQHFGDGTRLSIL.

The chain has TRBV7-3 and TRBJ2-3, with 8 bases fitting TRBD2. Losses at the gene ends were 2 bases for V and 1 base for J; bases not matched to a gene: 5. The germline V gene encodes CDR1 SGHTA and CDR2 FQGTGA. The CDR3 runs to 16 residues. This CDR3 is CASSLGPLAGTDTQYF. In DNA, the CDR3 is TGTGCCAGCAGCTTAGGGCCACTAGCGGGCACAGATACGCAGTATTTT.

J is TRBJ2-7 and V is TRBV2, with D uncertain. V lost 3 bases and J lost 3, with 15 bases in between. The CDR3 runs to 15 residues. Per germline, CDR1 SNHLY and CDR2 FYNNEI. The CDR3 DNA reads as TGTGCCAGCAGTGACAAAACTCATTCCGACTACGAGCAGTACTTC. Protein sequence: CASSDKTHSDYEQYF.

The J gene is TRBJ1-1, the V gene TRBV28; D gene uncertain. The germline CDR1 and CDR2 sequences are MDHEN and SYDVKM. The CDR3 is made up of 13 amino acids. V lost 5 bases and J 1 base, leaving 8 bases between the germline ends. CDR3 coding DNA: TGTGCCAGCAGTGGGCCTCCGAACACTGAAGCTTTCTTT. Its translation is CASSGPPNTEAFF.

The chain uses TRBV19 and TRBJ1-2; D not certain. Germline V gives CDR1 LNHDA, CDR2 SQIVND (reference sequence). V lost 7 bases, J lost 4 bases, and 7 bases lay in between. There are 11 residues in the CDR3. The CDR3 region has the DNA TGTGCCAGTACCAGCGGCTATGGCTACACCTTC. It codes for CASTSGYGYTF. Combining the CDR3 with reference TRBV19 and TRBJ1-2 gives the whole variable domain DGGITQSPKYLFRKEGQNVTLSCEQNLNHDAMYWYRQDPGQGLRLIYYSQIVNDFQKGDIAEGYSVSREKKESFPLTVTSAQKNPTAFYLCASTSGYGYTFGSGTRLTVV.

The CDR3 nucleotides read TGTGCCAGTAGTAGGGAGGGAATCTCTGGGGCCAACGTCCTGACTTTC. Translation gives CASSREGISGANVLTF. The gene calls are TRBV19 and TRBJ2-6, with TRBD2 matching 7 bases. CDR1 and CDR2 from the germline V gene are LNHDA and SQIVND (reference sequence). The V and J ends lost 4 bases and 0 bases, in that order; junction bases with no gene match: 3. The CDR3 covers 16 residues. Based on the CDR3 plus reference TRBV19 and TRBJ2-6, the full variable domain is DGGITQSPKYLFRKEGQNVTLSCEQNLNHDAMYWYRQDPGQGLRLIYYSQIVNDFQKGDIAEGYSVSREKKESFPLTVTSAQKNPTAFYLCASSREGISGANVLTFGAGSRLTVL.

V and J are TRBV6-2 or TRBV6-3 and TRBJ2-7, with 10 bases lining up with TRBD2. Germline assignment: CDR1 MNHEY and CDR2 SVGEGT. The V and J ends lost 4 bases and 2 bases, in that order; junction bases with no gene match: 17. The CDR3 runs to 19 residues. The CDR3 bases are TGTGCCAGCAGTTTCTCCCTCGGGCCCGGGACTAGCGAAGCCTACGAGCAGTACTTC. Amino acid sequence: CASSFSLGPGTSEAYEQYF.

The rearrangement uses TRBV7-2 and TRBJ2-2, with 9 bases lining up with TRBD1. Per the germline V gene, CDR1 is SGHTA and CDR2 is FQGNSA. The CDR3 consists of 15 residues. V was clipped by 5 bases and J by 4 bases; unmatched bases: 5. The CDR3 DNA reads TGTGCCAGCAGCACAGGGGGCTTCGGCACCGGGGAGCTGTTTTTT. Translated: CASSTGGFGTGELFF.

The CDR3 nucleotides are TGTGCCACCAGGGGACAGTCGAACACCGGGGAGCTGTTTTTT. Protein product: CATRGQSNTGELFF. The chain uses TRBV24-1 and TRBJ2-2; 7 bases line up with TRBD1. Germline assignment: CDR1 KGHDR and CDR2 SFDVKD. The CDR3 has 14 residues. V gave up 7 bases and J gave up 0 bases; unmatched junction bases: 1.

This clone was counted a single time. The chain carries TRBV11-3 and TRBJ2-1; TRBD2 might be the D (6 bases). V lost 1 base, J lost 10 bases, and 17 bases lay in between. CDR1 SGHNT and CDR2 YENEEA come from the germline V gene. The CDR3 contains 15 residues. The chain's CDR3 is CASSLGGTASLEQFF. The DNA of the CDR3 is TGTGCCAGCAGCTTAGGAGGGACTGCCTCGTTAGAGCAGTTCTTC.